This is a list of T cell receptor beta chains from one sample in a study of shared clonotypes between healthy human individuals. Assay: immunoSEQ multiplex PCR; the TCRdb copy retains only in-frame clones and omits some. The profile shows about 2.4 million clones, roughly 92% of them singletons. Source material: naive CD4+ T cells sorted from blood. Every receptor here comes from a man between 18 and 35 years old in good health. Both conserved end residues are part of each CDR3. A D gene is named only where the DNA matches it firmly. Size is stated for part of the rows, as once, few or many counts, or as a class when the clone is expanded.

size	V	length	J	D	DNA	CDR3
.	TRBV6-1	14	TRBJ1-1	TRBD1	TGTGCCAGCAGTGTTGTGCAGGGGGCGATTCCGGCTTTCTTT	CASSVVQGAIPAFF
.	TRBV6-4	13	TRBJ1-2	TRBD1	TGTGCCAGCAGTATGGGGACAGGGTATGGCTACACCTTC	CASSMGTGYGYTF
.	TRBV7-9	14	TRBJ1-5	.	TGTGCCAGCAGCTTAGATAGCAGTTCGGGGCCCCAGCATTTT	CASSLDSSSGPQHF
.	TRBV28	15	TRBJ1-1	TRBD1	TGTGCCAGCAGACCCCGACAGGGCTCGAACACTGAAGCTTTCTTT	CASRPRQGSNTEAFF
.	TRBV11-3	15	TRBJ2-3	.	TGTGCCAGCAGCTTAACTGCGGGGGCCACAGATACGCAGTATTTT	CASSLTAGATDTQYF
.	TRBV7-9	15	TRBJ1-1	.	TGTGCCAGCAGCTTATCTTTTGGGGGGGCCTATGAAGCTTTCTTT	CASSLSFGGAYEAFF
many	TRBV6-5	13	TRBJ2-7	.	TGTGCCAGCAGTACCCCCTGGGGCGACGAGCAGTACTTC	CASSTPWGDEQYF
few	TRBV27	13	TRBJ2-7	.	TGTGCCAGTGCCCGTTTTGATAACTACGAGCAGTACTTC	CASARFDNYEQYF
.	TRBV12-5	16	TRBJ2-5	.	TGTGCTAGTGCCGTGGATAGGGGAACAGTCCAAGAGACCCAGTACTTC	CASAVDRGTVQETQYF
.	TRBV15	16	TRBJ2-1	TRBD2	TGTGCCACCAGCACTAAGACTAGCGGGAGGGTAAATGAGCAGTTCTTC	CATSTKTSGRVNEQFF
.	TRBV5-1	15	TRBJ2-4	TRBD2	TGCGCCAGCAGCTTGGCCGGGGGGGCCGAAAACATTCAGTACTTC	CASSLAGGAENIQYF
.	TRBV5-4	15	TRBJ2-5	.	TGTGCCAGCAGCTTGGCTGGACAGGAGGGAGAGACCCAGTACTTC	CASSLAGQEGETQYF
.	TRBV6-5	15	TRBJ2-7	TRBD1	TGTGCCAGCAGTTCCGCCGGGACAGGGGTTTACGAGCAGTACTTC	CASSSAGTGVYEQYF
.	TRBV6-5	13	TRBJ2-1	.	TGTGCCAGCAGTTACTCGACTTTGGGACATAGGTTCTTC	CASSYSTLGHRFF
.	TRBV5-4	15	TRBJ2-7	TRBD2	TGTGCCAGCAGTCAAAACCATCTAGCGGGAGGCGAGCAGTACTTC	CASSQNHLAGGEQYF
.	TRBV7-2	15	TRBJ2-2	TRBD2	TGTGCCAGCAGCTCACTAGCGGGAGCCGGCGGGGAGCTGTTTTTT	CASSSLAGAGGELFF
.	TRBV11-2	13	TRBJ2-7	.	TGTGCCAGCAGCTTAGTACCAACCTACGAGCAGTACTTC	CASSLVPTYEQYF
.	TRBV6-5	12	TRBJ2-3	TRBD1	TGTGCCAGCAGTCAGACAGGGCATACGCAGTATTTT	CASSQTGHTQYF
.	TRBV18	15	TRBJ2-1	TRBD2	TGTGCCAGCTCATCCGTAGCGGGATCCGATCATGAGCAGTTCTTC	CASSSVAGSDHEQFF
.	TRBV6-5	14	TRBJ1-3	.	TGTGCCAGCAGTTACATTGAGGGGGGAAACACCATATATTTT	CASSYIEGGNTIYF
.	TRBV5-1	14	TRBJ1-2	TRBD1	TGCGCCAGCAGCTTACAGGGGGCTGAGGATGGCTACACCTTC	CASSLQGAEDGYTF
.	TRBV5-5	15	TRBJ2-7	.	TGTGCCAGCAGCTTGAGTCCAGGGGAATCCTACGAGCAGTACTTC	CASSLSPGESYEQYF
.	TRBV30	15	TRBJ2-1	TRBD1	TGTGCCTGGAGTGTACGTCAGGGGGTTGCCAATGAGCAGTTCTTC	CAWSVRQGVANEQFF
.	TRBV14	14	TRBJ2-7	.	TGTGCCAGCAGCCTAAACAGCCTCTCCTACGAGCAGTACTTC	CASSLNSLSYEQYF
.	TRBV9	14	TRBJ1-3	.	TGTGCCAGCAGGGAAACTGGGGGATCGAACACCATATATTTT	CASRETGGSNTIYF
once	TRBV18	13	TRBJ2-2	.	TGTGCCAGCTCCCCACAGGGAACCGGGGAGCTGTTTTTT	CASSPQGTGELFF
once	TRBV9	14	TRBJ2-5	.	TGTGCCAGCAGCGTTGGGGGGGCCGAGGAGACCCAGTACTTC	CASSVGGAEETQYF